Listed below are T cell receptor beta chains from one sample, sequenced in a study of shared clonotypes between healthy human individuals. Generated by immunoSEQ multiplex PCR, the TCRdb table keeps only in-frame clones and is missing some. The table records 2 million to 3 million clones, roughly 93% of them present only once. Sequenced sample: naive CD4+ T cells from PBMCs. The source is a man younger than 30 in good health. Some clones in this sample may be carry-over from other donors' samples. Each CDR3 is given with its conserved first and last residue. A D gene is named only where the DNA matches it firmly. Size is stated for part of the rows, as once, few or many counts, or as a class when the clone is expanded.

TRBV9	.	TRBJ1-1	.	TGTGCCAGCAGCGATCGGGGAAATAGAGCTTTCTTT	CASSDRGNRAFF
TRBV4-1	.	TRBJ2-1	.	TGCGCCAGCAGCCAGATGGGGACCTCTACCTACAATGAGCAGTTCTTC	CASSQMGTSTYNEQFF
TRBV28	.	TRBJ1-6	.	TGTGCCAGCACCCTGACAGTACTGAATTCACCCCTCCACTTT	CASTLTVLNSPLHF
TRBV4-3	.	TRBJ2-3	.	TGCGCCAGCACTCAGGAGTTCCAAGCACCAGATACGCAGTATTTT	CASTQEFQAPDTQYF
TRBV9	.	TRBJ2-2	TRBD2	TGTGCCAGCAGCGAGGGGGCGGGAGGGCCCGGGGAGCTGTTTTTT	CASSEGAGGPGELFF
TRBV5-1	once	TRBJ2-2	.	TGCGCCAGCAGTTCGAACACCGGGGAGCTGTTTTTT	CASSSNTGELFF
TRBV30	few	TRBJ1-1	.	TGTGCCTTGATAGGAGGCAGCCAGAACACTGAAGCTTTCTTT	CALIGGSQNTEAFF
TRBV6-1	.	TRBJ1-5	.	TGTGCCAGCAGTGATGACCGAATAGACAATCAGCCCCAGCATTTT	CASSDDRIDNQPQHF
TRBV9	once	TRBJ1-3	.	TGTGCCAGCAGCACATATGGACAGTCCTCTGGAAACACCATATATTTT	CASSTYGQSSGNTIYF
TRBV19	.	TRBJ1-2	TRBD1	TGTGCCAGTAGTCTTGGGACAGCCGGCTACACCTTC	CASSLGTAGYTF
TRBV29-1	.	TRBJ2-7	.	TGCAGCGTTGAAGAGAGGGCAGAGCAGTACTTC	CSVEERAEQYF
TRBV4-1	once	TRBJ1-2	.	TGCGCCAGCAGCCAGGCGGGACACCCTTACGGAATAGACTATGGCTACACCTTC	CASSQAGHPYGIDYGYTF
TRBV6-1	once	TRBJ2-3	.	TGTGCCAGCGATCTTCTAGACAGTACGCAGTATTTT	CASDLLDSTQYF
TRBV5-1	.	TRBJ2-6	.	TGCGCCAGCAGCCAGGCGATGCCTGGGGCCAACGTCCTGACTTTC	CASSQAMPGANVLTF
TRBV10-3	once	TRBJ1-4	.	TGTGCCATCAGTGGCCATGCTTCGGTCGGAATTAATGAAAAACTGTTTTTT	CAISGHASVGINEKLFF
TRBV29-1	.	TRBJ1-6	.	TGCAGCGTTGTTCGGGGGCGGGGAAGCTCCTATAATTCACCCCTCCACTTT	CSVVRGRGSSYNSPLHF
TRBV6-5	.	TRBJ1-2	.	TGTGCCAGCAGTTACCGGCACAAGAACTATGGCTACACCTTC	CASSYRHKNYGYTF
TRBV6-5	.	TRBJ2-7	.	TGTGCCAGCAGTTACGCGGGGAGCTCCTACGAGCAGTACTTC	CASSYAGSSYEQYF
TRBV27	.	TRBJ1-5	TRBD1	TGTGCCAGCAGAACCACGGGACAGGGGAATCAGCCCCAGCATTTT	CASRTTGQGNQPQHF
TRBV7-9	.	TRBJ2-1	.	TGTGCCAGCAGCTCTGGGACTCCCTACAATGAGCAGTTCTTC	CASSSGTPYNEQFF
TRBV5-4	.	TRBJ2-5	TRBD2	TGTGCCAGCAGGACTAGCGGGAGGGAGACCCAGTACTTC	CASRTSGRETQYF
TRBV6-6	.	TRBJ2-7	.	TGTGCCAGCAGTTCGGGGCTGGAGCAGTACTTC	CASSSGLEQYF
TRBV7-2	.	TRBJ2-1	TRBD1	TGTGGGGGTTGGACAGGGACCGAACCGGGGCAGTTCTTC	CGGWTGTEPGQFF
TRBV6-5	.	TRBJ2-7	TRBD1	TGTGCCAGCGGCCCCAGGGGGCGCGACGAGCAGTACTTC	CASGPRGRDEQYF
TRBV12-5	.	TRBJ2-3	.	TGTGCTAGTGGTTTGGTAGGGGAGGATACGCAGTATTTT	CASGLVGEDTQYF
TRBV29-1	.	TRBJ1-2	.	TGCAGCGTTGTTCATGGGGACGGCGGAGAGGGTGGCTACACCTTC	CSVVHGDGGEGGYTF
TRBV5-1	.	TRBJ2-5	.	TGCGCCAGCAGCTCGATGGGTATTTACCAAGAGACCCAGTACTTC	CASSSMGIYQETQYF
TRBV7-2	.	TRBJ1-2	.	TGTGCCAGCAGCTCAGGACGGAGGGTCTATGGCTACACCTTC	CASSSGRRVYGYTF
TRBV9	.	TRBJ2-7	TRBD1	TGTGCCAGCAGCGTTGGACAGGACTACGAGCAGTACTTC	CASSVGQDYEQYF
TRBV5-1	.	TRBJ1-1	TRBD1	TGCGCCAGCAGTCAGGGGGCTCTGTACACTGAAGCTTTCTTT	CASSQGALYTEAFF
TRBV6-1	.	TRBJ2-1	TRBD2	TGTGCCAGCAGTCCAATCAGTAGCGGGAGAAATGAGCAGTTCTTC	CASSPISSGRNEQFF
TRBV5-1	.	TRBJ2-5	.	TGCGCCAGCAGCCCCAATCCGGGGGTGGAGACCCAGTACTTC	CASSPNPGVETQYF
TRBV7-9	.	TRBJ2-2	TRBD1	TGTGCCAGCAGCTCAAGGACAGGGATGAACACCGGGGAGCTGTTTTTT	CASSSRTGMNTGELFF